This T cell receptor (beta chain) was observed in a study of tumor and adjacent non-tumor tissue in lung cancer. Study-level information: Histology: about a dozen adenocarcinoma, a couple of squamous cell carcinoma, 1 small cell lung cancer.

To note about this clonotype: Its antigen is currently unknown.

The template was RNA from unsorted bulk tissue. The normal lung tissue was taken more than 3 cm from the tumor edge. Study-level findings and limits: Patients with more diverse tumor TCRs had worse survival.

A modified ARM-PCR protocol with three rounds of nested PCR amplified TCRbeta. From the multiplex PCR reads, TCRdb called clonotypes with MiXCR, one entry per CDR3 protein. The sample includes some 100,000 distinct CDR3 sequences, about 60% seen only once; the top ten take around 20%. Material: distant non-tumor lung tissue. The clonotype comes from a man aged 25 to 45 with non-small cell lung cancer.

CDR3 region: CSARGTGSSSLHF. The CDR3 DNA reads as TGCAGTGCTAGGGGCACAGGGAGCTCATCCCTCCACTTT. The chain recombines TRBV20-1 with TRBJ1-6, with D perhaps matching TRBD1 (6 bases). The germline V and J ends were trimmed by 3 bases and 14 bases, with 17 bases remaining between them. This CDR3 has 13 amino acids. From germline, CDR1 is DFQATT and CDR2 SNEGSKA (reference sequence).